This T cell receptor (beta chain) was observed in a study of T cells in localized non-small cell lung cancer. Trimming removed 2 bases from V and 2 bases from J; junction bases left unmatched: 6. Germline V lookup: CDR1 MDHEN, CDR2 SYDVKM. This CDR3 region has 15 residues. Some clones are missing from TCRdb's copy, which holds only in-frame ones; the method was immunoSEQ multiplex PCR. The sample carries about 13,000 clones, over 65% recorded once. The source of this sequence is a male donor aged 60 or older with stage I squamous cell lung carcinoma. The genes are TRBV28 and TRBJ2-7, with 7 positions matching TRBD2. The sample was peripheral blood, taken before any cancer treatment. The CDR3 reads CASSLGWGRAYEQYF. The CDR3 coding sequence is TGTGCCAGCAGTTTAGGTTGGGGGAGGGCCTACGAGCAGTACTTC.